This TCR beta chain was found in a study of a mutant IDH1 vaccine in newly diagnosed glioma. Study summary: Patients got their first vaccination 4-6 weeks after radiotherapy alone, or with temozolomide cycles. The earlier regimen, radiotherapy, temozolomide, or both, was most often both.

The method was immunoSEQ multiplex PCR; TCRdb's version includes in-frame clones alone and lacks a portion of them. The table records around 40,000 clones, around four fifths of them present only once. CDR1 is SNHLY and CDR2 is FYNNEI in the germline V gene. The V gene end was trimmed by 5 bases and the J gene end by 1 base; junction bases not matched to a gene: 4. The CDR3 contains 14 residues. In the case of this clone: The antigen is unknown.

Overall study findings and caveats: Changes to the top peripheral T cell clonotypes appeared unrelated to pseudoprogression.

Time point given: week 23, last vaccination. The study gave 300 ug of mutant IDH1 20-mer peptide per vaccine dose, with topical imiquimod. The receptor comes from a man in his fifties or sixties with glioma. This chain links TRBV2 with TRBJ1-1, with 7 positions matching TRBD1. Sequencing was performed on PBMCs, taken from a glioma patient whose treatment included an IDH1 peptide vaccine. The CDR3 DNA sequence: TGTGCCAGCAGTATAGGGACAGCGAACACTGAAGCTTTCTTT. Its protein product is CASSIGTANTEAFF.